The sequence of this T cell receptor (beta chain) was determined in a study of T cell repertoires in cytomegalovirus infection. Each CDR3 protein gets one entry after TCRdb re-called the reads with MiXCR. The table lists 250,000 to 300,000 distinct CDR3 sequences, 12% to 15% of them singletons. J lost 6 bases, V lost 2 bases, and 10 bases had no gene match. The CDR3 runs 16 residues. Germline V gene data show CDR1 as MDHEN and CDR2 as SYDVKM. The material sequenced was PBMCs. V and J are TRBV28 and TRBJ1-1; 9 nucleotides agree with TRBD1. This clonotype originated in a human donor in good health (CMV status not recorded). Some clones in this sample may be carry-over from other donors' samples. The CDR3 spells CASSLSPGTGFSEAFF. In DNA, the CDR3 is TGTGCCAGCAGTTTAAGCCCCGGGACAGGGTTTTCTGAAGCTTTCTTT.